This TCR beta chain was documented in a study of blood T cells in healthy people across ages. Total RNA extracted from each sample amounted to at least 5 micrograms. The CDR3 is 16 residues long. Germline assignment: CDR1 LGHNA and CDR2 YNFKEQ. It was with a sample-barcoded 5' primer and a J-beta primer mix that a second PCR of about 6 to 12 cycles was run. TCRdb redid the calling of the 5' RACE reads with MiXCR, one entry per CDR3 protein. This table holds approximately 350,000 distinct CDR3 sequences, 45% to 65% found once. The source material was blood. The J gene is TRBJ2-1, the V gene TRBV4-2, with a weak D call TRBD2 (6 bases). The J call is in doubt because the DNA end fits TRBJ2-7 better. The receptor comes from a man aged 60 to 75 in good health. CDR3 protein: CASSQESTSSYNEQYF. The CDR3 coding sequence is TGTGCCAGCAGCCAAGAAAGCACTAGCTCCTACAATGAGCAGTACTTC.